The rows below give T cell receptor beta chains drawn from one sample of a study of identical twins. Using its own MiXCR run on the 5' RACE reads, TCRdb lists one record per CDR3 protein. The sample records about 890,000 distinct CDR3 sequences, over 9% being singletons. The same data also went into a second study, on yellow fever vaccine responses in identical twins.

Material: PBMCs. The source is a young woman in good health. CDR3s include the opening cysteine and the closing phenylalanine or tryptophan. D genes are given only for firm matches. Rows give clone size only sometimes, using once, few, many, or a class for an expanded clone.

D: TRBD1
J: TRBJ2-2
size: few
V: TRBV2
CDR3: CASSPKQGAITGELFF
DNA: TGTGCCAGCAGCCCAAAACAGGGGGCCATCACCGGGGAGCTGTTTTTT

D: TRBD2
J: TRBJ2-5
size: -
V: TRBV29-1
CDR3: CSVCLVASGSGGLETQYF
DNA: TGCAGCGTTTGTCTAGTGGCTAGCGGGAGTGGGGGTTTAGAGACCCAGTACTTC

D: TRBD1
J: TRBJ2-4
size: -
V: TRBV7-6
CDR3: CASAKTGSDIQYF
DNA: TGTGCCAGCGCAAAGACAGGGTCAGACATTCAGTACTTC

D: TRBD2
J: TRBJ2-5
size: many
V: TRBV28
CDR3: CASSERGEETQYF
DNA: TGTGCCAGCAGTGAGCGGGGGGAAGAGACCCAGTACTTC

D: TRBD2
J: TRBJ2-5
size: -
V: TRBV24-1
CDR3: CATSGSGGAETQYF
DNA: TGTGCCACCAGTGGTAGCGGGGGGGCGGAGACCCAGTACTTC

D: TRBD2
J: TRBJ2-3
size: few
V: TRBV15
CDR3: CATSKKRGGYLSTDTQYF
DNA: TGTGCCACCAGCAAGAAGCGGGGGGGCTACTTGAGCACAGATACGCAGTATTTT

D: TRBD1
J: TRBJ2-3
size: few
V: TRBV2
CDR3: CASGLWTGGGTQYF
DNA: TGTGCCAGCGGGCTCTGGACAGGGGGCGGCACGCAGTATTTT

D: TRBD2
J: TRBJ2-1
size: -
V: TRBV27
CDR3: CASSTLAGAINEQFF
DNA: TGTGCCAGCAGTACACTAGCGGGAGCAATCAATGAGCAGTTCTTC

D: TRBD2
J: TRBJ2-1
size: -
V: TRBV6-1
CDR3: CASSEARGGGAPPTDEQFF
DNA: TGTGCCAGCAGTGAAGCGAGGGGCGGGGGGGCCCCTCCTACGGATGAGCAGTTCTTC

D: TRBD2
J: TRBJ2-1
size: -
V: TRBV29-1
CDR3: CSAHSGRPYNEQFF
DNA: TGCAGCGCCCATAGCGGGAGGCCTTACAATGAGCAGTTCTTC

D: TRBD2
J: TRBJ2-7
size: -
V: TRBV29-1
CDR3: CSVEGAASGSSYEQYF
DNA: TGCAGCGTTGAGGGGGCGGCTAGCGGGAGCTCCTACGAGCAGTACTTC

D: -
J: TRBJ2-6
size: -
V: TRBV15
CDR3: CATSRDSPSFRPGANVLTF
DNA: TGTGCCACCAGCAGAGATAGCCCTAGCTTTCGGCCTGGGGCCAACGTCCTGACTTTC